This T cell receptor (beta chain) was sequenced for a study of cytomegalovirus exposure and HLA in healthy donors. The wider study: The study's early data release held approximately 91 million unique TCRs from HLA-typed donors. Study-wide results and limits: Accurate prediction of HLA-A and HLA-B alleles (for most subjects) was reportedly achieved from TCR beta sequences.

60 Vbeta and 13 Jbeta primers were used in PCR. Sequencing used immunoSEQ multiplex PCR; TCRdb keeps in-frame clones, though not all of them. The table lists over 85,000 clones, approximately 71% of them singletons. Remarks on this clone: Its antigen is unidentified.

The V gene lost 0 bases and the J gene lost 4 bases, with 12 bases spanning the gap. The CDR3 covers 15 residues. Germline V gene lookup returns CDR1 MNHEY and CDR2 SVGAGI. The rearrangement links TRBV6-5 to TRBJ1-2; D not certain. The source material was PBMCs. This TCR derives from a female donor in good health and CMV-seronegative. This CDR3 reads CASSYSDGNIYGYTF. CDR3 sequence (DNA): TGTGCCAGCAGTTACTCGGACGGGAATATCTATGGCTACACCTTC.